This T cell receptor (beta chain) was recovered during a study of T cells expressing NK-cell markers. At the level of the study: Sorted CD3+CD56+NKG2C+, CD3+CD56+NKG2C- and CD3+CD56-NKG2C+ T-cell subsets were beta-chain profiled. Study results and caveats: HCMV specificity of the expanded NKG2C+ T cell clones was not established. Dominant NKG2C+ clonotypes in roughly 6 donors made up 1.0-7.0% of CD8+ T cells.

For this clonotype: Its antigen is not identified.

From its re-call of the 5' RACE reads, TCRdb lists each CDR3 protein once, without DNA. The sample table includes 350,000 to 450,000 distinct CDR3 sequences. Germline CDR1 DFQATT, CDR2 SNEGSKA (reference sequence). CDR3 size: 18 residues. The sample was blood T cells: a sorted CD56 or NKG2C T cell subset, CD4+ or CD8+ T cells, or bulk PBMC T cells (not recorded which). This chain connects TRBV20-1 to TRBJ1-2; TCRdb gives TRBD1 as the D gene, but with no DNA this cannot be confirmed. The clonotype was recovered from a man aged 18 to 69 in good health. The CDR3 sequence is CSASFLGTGSTGPPGYTF.